This T cell receptor (beta chain) was captured in a study of T cell responses to AZD1222 COVID-19 vaccine. Regarding the study as a whole: Clonal diversity may have been underestimated in mostly white British donors. Receipt of two AZD1222 doses was followed by a rise in Spike-specific TCR breadth and depth.

Details on this clone: Its antigen is not known.

Germline V gene sequence: CDR1 LNHDA, CDR2 SQIVND (reference sequence). With 1 base removed from V and 5 bases from J, the gap between germline ends came to 8 bases. CDR3 size: 13 residues. Using immunoSEQ multiplex PCR, the repertoire was profiled, and TCRdb retains in-frame clones only, with some absent. The sample lists under 35,000 clones, approximately 90% occurring once. This receptor was identified in an adult in good health. Sequencing was performed on peripheral blood, taken on day 0 of AZD1222 vaccination. The rearrangement uses TRBV19 and TRBJ1-1; D gene uncertain. CDR3 nucleotides: TGTGCCAGTAGTATAGGGGGAGGGACTGAAGCTTTCTTT. It specifies CASSIGGGTEAFF.